The 10 T cell receptor beta chains in this list originate from one sample, sequenced in a study of graft-versus-host responses after intestinal transplantation. The assay was immunoSEQ multiplex PCR, and TCRdb's table has in-frame clones only and misses some. The data contain fewer than 85,000 clones, about 89% of them singletons. These receptors' targets are unknown. Source: unstimulated CD8+ T cells sorted from spleen or lymph node cells, taken before intestinal transplant. These receptors were collected from a human donor who received an intestinal transplant.

This chain connects TRBV27 to TRBJ2-2, with TRBD1 identical over 9 bases. This CDR3 is 14 amino acids long. Germline V gives CDR1 MNHEY, CDR2 SMNVEV (reference sequence). V shed 6 bases and J 3 bases; nucleotides not matched to a gene: 2. CDR3 bases: TGTGCCAGCAGAGGGACAGGGTACACCGGGGAGCTGTTTTTT. Amino acid sequence: CASRGTGYTGELFF.

The J gene is TRBJ1-1, the V gene TRBV15, with 10 bases lining up with TRBD1. Germline CDR1 is LNHNV and CDR2 is YYDKDF (reference sequence). CDR3 size: 18 residues. Trimming removed 0 bases from V and 1 base from J; junction bases left unmatched: 8. Here the CDR3 DNA reads TGTGCCACCAGCAGAGATCCGGACAGGGGGTCGAGGAACACTGAAGCTTTCTTT. This gives the protein CATSRDPDRGSRNTEAFF.

The rearrangement links TRBV29-1 to TRBJ1-1; D is possibly TRBD1 (5 bases). CDR3 size: 14 residues. With 6 bases removed from V and 1 base from J, the gap between germline ends came to 15 bases. CDR1 and CDR2 (germline): SQVTM, ANQGSEA. CDR3 bases: TGCAGCGTGCGGGGGGAATGGACGAACACTGAAGCTTTCTTT. The encoded protein is CSVRGEWTNTEAFF.

The rearrangement joins TRBV4-2 to TRBJ2-7, with 7 nucleotides matching TRBD1. CDR1 and CDR2 (germline): LGHNA, YNFKEQ. With 1 base clipped from V and 2 bases from J, the junction kept 5 bases outside the gene matches. The CDR3 length is 15 residues. The CDR3 DNA follows: TGTGCCAGCAGCCAAGCCCTGGGACAGACCTACGAGCAGTACTTC. Its protein is CASSQALGQTYEQYF.

V usage is TRBV5-6 and J usage is TRBJ2-5; TRBD2 might be the D (5 bases). The CDR3 totals 15 residues. The germline V and J ends were trimmed by 0 bases and 7 bases, with 16 bases remaining between them. The germline CDR1 and CDR2 sequences are SGHDT and YYEEEE. The CDR3 spells CASSLVGSSERTQYF. The CDR3 DNA reads TGTGCCAGCAGCTTGGTAGGGAGTTCGGAGAGGACCCAGTACTTC.

The genes are TRBV4-1 and TRBJ2-3; TRBD2 matches 7 bases. Germline V gene lookup returns CDR1 MGHRA and CDR2 YSYEKL. V lost 4 bases to trimming and J lost 2 bases; unmatched junction nucleotides: 6. The CDR3 length is 15 residues. The CDR3 coding sequence is TGCGCCAGCAGCCCCGAGCGGGGTCTCACAGATACGCAGTATTTT. It encodes CASSPERGLTDTQYF.

This clone has a handful of counts. The chain couples TRBV6-1 to TRBJ2-2; D remains unclear. This CDR3 region has 14 residues. Trimming removed 1 base from V and 3 bases from J, with 6 bases in between. Germline CDR1 reads MNHNS; CDR2 reads SASEGT. The DNA of the CDR3 is TGTGCCAGCAGTGAAGGGTTAGACACCGGGGAGCTGTTTTTT. This gives the protein CASSEGLDTGELFF.

Notes on this clone: Relative to the germline gene, one junction end is altered; a read error may explain this. In DNA, the CDR3 is TGCACCAGCAGCTCCGACATGTACAATGAGCAGTTCTTC. This translates into CTSSSDMYNEQFF. This chain connects TRBV4-1 to TRBJ2-1, with D unresolved. Germline V CDR1 and CDR2: MGHRA, YSYEKL. The CDR3 runs 13 residues.

This chain joins TRBV19 and TRBJ2-7, with D possibly being TRBD1 (8 bases). Trimming left V 2 bases short and J 0 bases short, with 14 bases between. In germline, CDR1 is LNHDA, CDR2 SQIVND (reference sequence). The CDR3 has 16 residues. The CDR3 DNA is TGTGCCAGTAGTATATGGGGGGGACAGGACTCCTACGAGCAGTACTTC. It encodes CASSIWGGQDSYEQYF.

The V and J genes are TRBV9 and TRBJ2-3; the D gene is possibly TRBD1 (5 bases). V was cut by 2 bases and J by 0 bases, with 16 bases left in between. CDR3 length: 17 amino acids. The germline gives CDR1 SGDLS, CDR2 YYNGEE. CDR3 DNA sequence: TGTGCCAGCAGCGTCCAAAATCAGGGCACCAGCACAGATACGCAGTATTTT. This codes for CASSVQNQGTSTDTQYF.